The clone carrying this T cell receptor beta chain was seen ten or more times. This CDR3 has 17 residues. Germline V CDR1 and CDR2: SGDLS, YYNGEE. The ends lost 0 bases at V and 10 bases at J; junction bases unmatched: 11. A library of TCRbeta sequences, prepared with unique molecular identifiers, was generated. MiXCR, applied by TCRdb to the PCR reads, yields one record per CDR3 protein. The sample shows a few hundred thousand distinct CDR3 sequences, over 9.5% of them seen only once. The sample is drawn from a study of T-cell reconstitution after alpha-beta-depleted transplantation in children. This receptor was obtained from a human donor who donated a stem cell graft to a child with SCID. The V call is TRBV9, the J call TRBJ1-6, with 9 nucleotides matching TRBD1. The sequenced sample was PBMCs from the stem cell graft donor, obtained from the stem cell graft. As DNA, the CDR3 is TGTGCCAGCAGCGTAGATCTCAGACAGGGGGATCAATCACCCCTCCACTTT. This codes for CASSVDLRQGDQSPLHF.